Shown below are 21 T cell receptor beta chains from a single sample sequenced in a study of post-analysis software for immune sequencing data (dated by TCRdb to 2015 to 2017). Libraries were prepared through PCR. Sequencing was performed on an Illumina HiSeq 2500. Unique molecular identifiers were incorporated into TCR beta cDNA libraries to reduce PCR and sequencing biases. TCRdb reprocessing: public reads trimmed at Q25 with fastp, clones called with MiXCR, in-frame beta chains kept. For every CDR3 protein sequence, its rows merge into one entry that carries the most common genes and DNA. Across this sample there are approximately 690,000 distinct CDR3 sequences, with approximately 59% seen only once. Around 11% of the sample goes to the ten largest clones. Overall study outcomes, separate from this receptor: Roughly 5 TRBV segments, including TRBV5-6, TRBV5-1 and TRBV20-1, were significantly more frequent in patients than controls.

Their antigens remain unidentified. The material sequenced was blood. Source of these receptors: a girl aged 2 to 10 with multiple sclerosis.

This clonotype was picked up one time. The CDR3 coding sequence is TGTGCCAGCAGCTCCCTAGACTGGGGGCGAAACTATGGCTACACCTTC. Translating it yields CASSSLDWGRNYGYTF. V and J are TRBV14 and TRBJ1-2; a weak D match, TRBD1 (6 bases). This CDR3 is 16 amino acids long. V was cut by 5 bases and J by 2 bases, with 18 bases left in between. The germline V gene encodes CDR1 SGHDN and CDR2 FVKESK.

A single count supports this clonotype. The V and J genes are TRBV27 and TRBJ1-6, with D hard to call. V lost 2 bases and J 0 bases, leaving 11 bases between the germline ends. The CDR3 is made up of 17 amino acids. Germline CDR1 MNHEY, CDR2 SMNVEV (reference sequence). CDR3: CASSLLVGGSYNSPLHF. DNA of the CDR3: TGTGCCAGCAGTTTACTGGTGGGCGGCTCCTATAATTCACCCCTCCACTTT.

In nucleotides, the CDR3 is TGTGCCAGCAGCTTTAGCCGGGACAGGTTTGAGACCCAGTACTTC. Its translation: CASSFSRDRFETQYF. V usage is TRBV7-8 and J usage is TRBJ2-5; TRBD1 agrees at 8 bases. V lost 3 bases, J lost 5 bases, and 8 bases stayed unmatched. The germline gives CDR1 SGHVS, CDR2 FQNEAQ. The CDR3 consists of 15 residues. The whole variable domain, remainder taken from reference TRBV7-8 and TRBJ2-5, is GAGVSQSPRYKVAKRGQDVALRCDPISGHVSLFWYQQALGQGPEFLTYFQNEAQLDKSGLPSDRFFAERPEGSVSTLKIQRTQQEDSAVYLCASSFSRDRFETQYFGPGTRLLVL.

The gene calls are TRBV7-2 and TRBJ2-3, with TRBD1 matching 11 bases. CDR3 size: 14 residues. V trimming: 5 bases; J trimming: 5 bases; junction bases outside the gene matches: 3. Germline assignment: CDR1 SGHTA and CDR2 FQGNSA. CDR3 residues: CASSTGQGVDTQYF. In DNA, the CDR3 is TGTGCCAGCAGCACGGGACAGGGGGTAGATACGCAGTATTTT.

The genes are TRBV20-1 and TRBJ1-6; D call uncertain. Per the germline V gene, CDR1 is DFQATT and CDR2 is SNEGSKA (reference sequence). The V gene lost 0 bases and the J gene lost 7 bases, with 7 bases spanning the gap. The CDR3 has 13 amino acids. CDR3 region: CSAREGSNSPLHF. In nucleotides, the CDR3 is TGCAGTGCTAGAGAGGGCAGCAATTCACCCCTCCACTTT.

The chain recombines TRBV6-5 with TRBJ2-4, with TRBD2 identical over 8 bases. Trimming took 7 bases from V and 0 from J; bases not matched to a gene: 5. Germline CDR1 and CDR2: MNHEY and SVGAGI. The CDR3 has 15 residues. The CDR3 nucleotides read TGTGCCAGCACCGGCGGGGGGATAGCCAAAAACATTCAGTACTTC. Its translation is CASTGGGIAKNIQYF.

This clonotype was recorded a few times. The chain recombines TRBV11-2 with TRBJ2-5, with TRBD1 identical over 10 bases. V lost 1 base, J lost 7 bases, and 6 bases stayed unmatched. CDR3 length: 15 residues. Germline loops: CDR1 SGHAT, CDR2 FQNNGV. The DNA for the CDR3 is TGTGCCAGCAGCTTAGCCCCGGACAGGGGGGGGACCCAGTACTTC. It yields the protein CASSLAPDRGGTQYF.

The rearrangement uses TRBV30 and TRBJ2-1, with 10 bases matching TRBD2. From germline, CDR1 is GTSNPN and CDR2 SVGIG (reference sequence). The CDR3 length is 14 residues. Germline trimming cut 2 bases from V and 8 bases from J; bases unmatched to any gene: 6. In nucleotides, the CDR3 is TGTGCCTGGAGTCCGGGACTAGCGAGGGATGAGCAGTTCTTC. This gives the protein CAWSPGLARDEQFF. The entire variable domain, with the rest obtained from reference TRBV30 and TRBJ2-1, is as follows: SQTIHQWPATLVQPVGSPLSLECTVEGTSNPNLYWYRQAAGRGLQLLFYSVGIGQISSEVPQNLSASRPQDRQFILSSKKLLLSDSGFYLCAWSPGLARDEQFFGPGTRLTVL.

This clonotype was counted between two and nine times. V gene TRBV7-2 combines with J gene TRBJ2-5; no clear D gene. Germline-derived CDR1 and CDR2 are SGHTA and FQGNSA. With 5 bases removed from V and 1 base from J, the gap between germline ends came to 11 bases. The CDR3 sequence is 14 residues long. CDR3 nucleotides: TGTGCCAGCAGCCCGGAAGCAATCCAAGAGACCCAGTACTTC. Protein: CASSPEAIQETQYF.

The J gene is TRBJ2-1, the V gene TRBV27; a possible D gene is TRBD1 (5 bases). The CDR3 has 16 amino acids. V was shortened by 5 bases and J by 4 bases, with 18 bases between the two germline ends. Germline-derived CDR1 and CDR2 are MNHEY and SMNVEV (reference sequence). CDR3: CASSPPVRDNYNEQFF. In nucleotides, the CDR3 is TGTGCCAGCAGTCCTCCTGTCAGGGATAATTACAATGAGCAGTTCTTC.

A few counts support this clonotype. The CDR3 loop is CASSTPTGASETQYF. CDR3 DNA: TGCGCCAGCAGCACCCCGACAGGGGCTAGCGAGACCCAGTACTTC. The chain uses TRBV5-1 and TRBJ2-5; TRBD1 matches at 8 bases. Germline V gene data show CDR1 as SGHRS and CDR2 as YFSETQ. There are 15 residues in the CDR3. The ends lost 4 bases at V and 5 bases at J; junction bases unmatched: 10.

This chain connects TRBV7-6 to TRBJ2-7; possibly TRBD1 for D (6 bases). Germline V gives CDR1 SGHVS, CDR2 FNYEAQ. Trimming stripped 5 bases from V and 0 bases from J, with 14 bases between. The CDR3 has 15 amino acids. As DNA, the CDR3 is TGTGCCAGCAGCCGGGCCCCAGGGGCCTCCTACGAGCAGTACTTC. Protein sequence: CASSRAPGASYEQYF. The complete variable domain, with remaining parts taken from reference TRBV7-6 and TRBJ2-7, reads GAGVSQSPRYKVTKRGQDVALRCDPISGHVSLYWYRQALGQGPEFLTYFNYEAQQDKSGLPNDRFSAERPEGSISTLTIQRTEQRDSAMYRCASSRAPGASYEQYFGPGTRLTVT.

V gene TRBV29-1 combines with J gene TRBJ1-2; D unresolved. Trimming removed 1 base from V and 8 bases from J, with 14 bases in between. CDR3 length: 13 residues. Germline V gene lookup returns CDR1 SQVTM and CDR2 ANQGSEA. CDR3 in DNA: TGCAGCGTTGAAGCGGAAAGAACTATCGGCTACACCTTC. Translated: CSVEAERTIGYTF.

This rearrangement joins TRBV7-2 to TRBJ2-7; 10 bases line up with TRBD2. Germline V gives CDR1 SGHTA, CDR2 FQGNSA. The junction had 5 bases not matched to a gene; V was cut back by 2 bases and J by 7 bases. The CDR3 sequence is 14 residues long. The CDR3 DNA reads TGTGCCAGCAGCTTATCTAGCGGGAGCGGTGAGCAGTACTTC. This codes for CASSLSSGSGEQYF.

V gene TRBV9 combines with J gene TRBJ1-2; D gene uncertain. V was trimmed by 4 bases and J by 7 bases, leaving 20 bases between them. CDR1 and CDR2 from the germline V gene are SGDLS and YYNGEE. This CDR3 spans 15 amino acids. DNA of the CDR3: TGTGCCAGCAGCACGGAAGGACGGCTCGACTGTGGCTACACCTTC. It encodes CASSTEGRLDCGYTF.

The CDR3 DNA is TGCGCCAGCAGCCAGATCGGGACAGGGGGCGGCTACACCTTC. This gives the protein CASSQIGTGGGYTF. This sequence joins TRBV4-3 and TRBJ1-2, with 12 bases matching TRBD1. V trimming: 3 bases; J trimming: 8 bases; junction bases outside the gene matches: 4. The CDR3 is made up of 14 amino acids. Germline values: CDR1 LGHNA, CDR2 YSLEER.

This clonotype was picked up a small number of times. V usage is TRBV6-2 or TRBV6-3 and J usage is TRBJ2-1; D call uncertain. Trimming took 2 bases from V and 11 from J, leaving 10 bases between them. CDR1 is MNHEY, CDR2 SVGEGT, per germline. There are 12 residues in the CDR3. DNA for the CDR3: TGTGCCAGCAGTTACGTGCCACTGCAGCAGTTCTTC. Amino acid sequence: CASSYVPLQQFF.

This chain links TRBV12-3 or TRBV12-4 with TRBJ1-2, with 8 bases fitting TRBD1. This CDR3 comprises 13 residues. The V gene end was trimmed by 5 bases and the J gene end by 7 bases; junction bases not matched to a gene: 6. The CDR3 DNA reads TGTGCCAGCAGTAACCAGGGGGCAGGTGGCTACACCTTC. Its protein is CASSNQGAGGYTF.

Comments on this clonotype: One junction end does not reproduce the germline sequence, and a read error may be involved. The chain is built from TRBV4-1 and TRBJ1-5; D remains ambiguous. Germline CDR1 MGHRA, CDR2 YSYEKL. The CDR3 runs to 16 residues. The CDR3 DNA reads as TGCGCCGGCAGCCAATGGGAGGGATTTAGCAATCAGCCCCAGCATTTT. Protein product: CAGSQWEGFSNQPQHF.

This sequence joins TRBV12-3 or TRBV12-4 and TRBJ1-1, with D perhaps TRBD1 (5 bases). CDR3 length: 12 residues. V lost 6 bases and J lost 7, with 12 bases in between. CDR3: CASRLGGSEAFF. CDR3 sequence (DNA): TGTGCCAGCAGGCTGGGGGGAAGTGAAGCTTTCTTT.

This chain uses TRBV5-1 with TRBJ2-1, with 13 bases identical to TRBD2. Germline V gives CDR1 SGHRS, CDR2 YFSETQ. The CDR3 runs to 18 residues. With V trimmed by 0 bases and J by 10 bases, 13 bases remained unmatched. The CDR3 nucleotides are TGCGCCAGCAGCTTGGGAGACATTGGACTAGCGGGAGCGCCGGAGCAGTTCTTC. Residues: CASSLGDIGLAGAPEQFF.